This T cell receptor (beta chain) was profiled in a study of response to subunit inactivated influenza vaccine (dated by TCRdb to 2016 to 2019). Background on the whole study: Deep quantitative T cell receptor repertoire profiling was used in the study to track responses to a trivalent subunit inactivated influenza vaccine.

The library was prepared using RT-PCR. The sample was run on an Illumina HiSeq 2500. The public reads were reprocessed in TCRdb via fastp at Q25 and MiXCR, keeping in-frame beta chains. Entries that share a CDR3 protein sequence are merged under the most common genes and DNA. In this sample the table shows 450,000 to 500,000 distinct CDR3 sequences, approximately 11% of which occur a single time. The ten most abundant clones make up 9.5% to 15% of the sample. This specimen's time point label, per the study, means: approximately 40 days after influenza vaccine administration. Here is what the overall study found, with its caveats: The authors suggested that each seasonal influenza vaccination may recruit only a limited number of new T cells.

CDR1 DFQATT and CDR2 SNEGSKA are derived from the germline V gene (reference sequence). Deletion took 2 bases off V and 8 bases off J, with a span of 10 bases between the germline ends. The CDR3 goes from the cysteine to the phenylalanine over 12 residues. Just the 36-base CDR3 DNA is kept, in frame starting at base 1. As regards this clonotype: Its antigen has not been determined. No per-base quality is available; no much larger clone lies one base away.

The source is a man aged 45-65 years who received an inactivated influenza vaccine. Donor details come from another sample of the same person, matched by shared clones. The material sequenced was PBMCs from blood, taken roughly 48 days after vaccination. The chain couples TRBV20-1 to TRBJ1-5; the D segment cannot be called with confidence. The bases are TGCAGTGCTAGACGGGCCGGGGAGCCCCAGCATTTT. This translates into CSARRAGEPQHF.